The present T cell receptor (beta chain) was sequenced within a study of CD8+ T cells in alopecia areata. Study information: Tofacitinib was taken orally by treated patients, and the dose was 5 to 10 mg twice daily.

With regard to this clone: The target antigen is unknown.

General study findings and limits: Under tofacitinib, fewer expanded CD8+ clones appeared among the top 100 scalp clones. Having one nonresponder leaves uncertain how baseline CD8+ expansion relates to response.

Extraction and reverse transcription of RNA yielded cDNA as the sequencing template. Sequencing used immunoSEQ multiplex PCR; TCRdb keeps in-frame clones, though not all of them. The data hold 90,000 to 120,000 clones, with around 83% observed a single time. Treatment given: oral pan-JAK inhibitor, 5-10 mg twice daily. Peripheral blood, together with lesional scalp punch biopsies, was collected from alopecia areata patients. V gave up 1 base and J gave up 6 bases; unmatched junction bases: 12. This CDR3 has 16 residues. Germline lookup yields CDR1 SQVTM and CDR2 ANQGSEA. This sequence joins TRBV29-1 and TRBJ2-7; 10 bases fit TRBD1. The receptor was derived from a human donor with alopecia areata. The sample consisted of CD8+ T cells sorted from blood, taken at week 24, from a patient treated with tofacitinib. The CDR3 nucleotides read TGCAGCGTTGAAGGTCCCCCCGGGACAGGGGAAGGCGAGCAGTACTTC. This translates into CSVEGPPGTGEGEQYF.